This TCR beta chain originates from a study of T cell responses to AZD1222 COVID-19 vaccine. Overall study results and limits: The reported proportion of spike-specific TCRs targeting unmutated variant regions was nearly half. CD4 TCRs covered the whole spike, strongest at regions 160-218 and 743-854. Most donors were white British, females outnumbered males, and clonal diversity was possibly underestimated. When two AZD1222 doses had been given, Spike-specific TCR breadth and depth rose.

Concerning this clone: No antigen is known for it.

V was clipped by 2 bases and J by 6 bases, with 13 bases between them. The CDR3 extends over 15 amino acids. Germline values: CDR1 KGHDR, CDR2 SFDVKD. Using immunoSEQ multiplex PCR, the repertoire was profiled, and TCRdb retains in-frame clones only, with some absent. The profile shows 50,000 to 65,000 clones, approximately 90% of them singletons. The material sequenced was peripheral blood, taken 28 days after the second AZD1222 dose. This TCR came from an adult who received the AZD1222 COVID-19 vaccine. The rearrangement links TRBV24-1 to TRBJ1-5; a possible D gene is TRBD1 (5 bases). The CDR3 DNA reads as TGTGCCACCAGTGATTCTGGCGGGGCGGCTCAGCCCCAGCATTTT. Its translation is CATSDSGGAAQPQHF.